Below are 4 T cell receptor beta chains sequenced from a single sample in a study of T cell responses to AZD1222 COVID-19 vaccine. Assay: immunoSEQ multiplex PCR; the TCRdb copy retains only in-frame clones and omits some. This sample has around 140,000 clones; 75% to 95% occur once, and the top ten carry approximately 2%. The input for sequencing was peripheral blood, taken 28 days after the second AZD1222 dose. All receptors come from an adult who received the AZD1222 COVID-19 vaccine.

This rearrangement joins TRBV12-5 to TRBJ1-5; the match to TRBD1 covers 7 bases. CDR1 and CDR2 (germline): LGHNT, FRNRAP. V was clipped by 4 bases and J by 11 bases; unmatched bases: 11. This CDR3 comprises 14 residues. The CDR3 region is CASGSQQGIRAQHF. CDR3 DNA: TGTGCTAGTGGTTCGCAACAGGGGATCAGGGCCCAGCATTTT.

The rearrangement joins TRBV30 to TRBJ1-2, with D uncertain. The germline gives CDR1 GTSNPN, CDR2 SVGIG (reference sequence). This CDR3 spans 11 amino acids. The germline V and J ends were trimmed by 1 base and 7 bases, with 7 bases remaining between them. The CDR3 bases are TGTGCCTGGAGTGGTAAGGCTGGCTACACCTTC. Translation: CAWSGKAGYTF.

The V gene is TRBV7-2, the J gene TRBJ1-2; D remains ambiguous. Germline V CDR1 and CDR2: SGHTA, FQGNSA. The V end was cut by 5 bases, the J end by 2 bases, with 9 bases between. The length of the CDR3 is 13 residues. CDR3 bases: TGTGCCAGCAGCCCCGGCCCCAACTATGGCTACACCTTC. Protein: CASSPGPNYGYTF.

This chain uses TRBV6-4 with TRBJ2-1, with TRBD2 matching 9 bases. From germline, CDR1 is MRHNA and CDR2 SNTAGT. The CDR3 sequence is 15 residues long. Unmatched junction bases numbered 8, after V lost 0 bases and J lost 11 bases. DNA for the CDR3: TGTGCCAGCAGTGACTCTGGTAGCGGGAGTTTAAAGCAGTTCTTC. Translation: CASSDSGSGSLKQFF.